This TCR beta chain was captured in a study of blood T cells in healthy people across ages. The use of a sample-barcoded 5' primer and a J-beta primer mix characterized a second PCR of roughly 6 to 12 cycles. MiXCR, run by TCRdb on the 5' RACE reads, gives a single entry per CDR3 protein. The table records 1.5 million to 2 million distinct CDR3 sequences, roughly 30% of them present only once. In germline, CDR1 is DFQATT, CDR2 SNEGSKA (reference sequence). The ends lost 5 bases at V and 0 bases at J; junction bases unmatched: 9. The CDR3 sequence is 16 residues long. Donors each provided roughly 9.6 milliliters of peripheral blood.

The sequence was collected from a young woman in good health. This rearrangement joins TRBV20-1 to TRBJ2-2; 7 bases align to TRBD1. The sample consisted of blood. In DNA form, the CDR3 reads TGCAGTGCTCCATTACGACAGGGCGCGAACACCGGGGAGCTGTTTTTT. Its protein product is CSAPLRQGANTGELFF.